The 15 T cell receptor beta chains reported below all come from one sample, sequenced in a study of CD8+ T cells in alopecia areata. cDNA prepared by RNA extraction and subsequent reverse transcription served as the template for sequencing. TCRdb's table, derived via immunoSEQ multiplex PCR, lists solely in-frame clones and lacks some. The table has about 110,000 clones, roughly 84% seen once. Noted treatment: oral pan-JAK inhibitor, 5-10 mg twice daily. The sequences come from CD8+ T cells sorted from blood, collected at week 24, from a patient treated with tofacitinib. These receptors were collected from a human donor with alopecia areata.

The V call is TRBV12-5, the J call TRBJ2-1; TRBD1 matches 9 bases. The junction had 8 bases not matched to a gene; V was cut back by 6 bases and J by 5 bases. This CDR3 is built from 15 residues. Germline lookup yields CDR1 LGHNT and CDR2 FRNRAP. In DNA, the CDR3 is TGTGCTAGTGGCATGCTCGGGACAGGGAACAATGAGCAGTTCTTC. It codes for CASGMLGTGNNEQFF.

The V and J genes are TRBV2 and TRBJ2-4, with D unresolved. This CDR3 spans 14 amino acids. The germline V and J ends were trimmed by 6 bases and 4 bases, with 13 bases remaining between them. Germline CDR1 is SNHLY and CDR2 is FYNNEI. CDR3 protein: CASRSDGNKNIQYF. DNA of the CDR3: TGTGCCAGCAGATCGGACGGAAATAAAAACATTCAGTACTTC.

This chain uses TRBV29-1 with TRBJ2-3; tentatively, D is TRBD1 (5 bases). The CDR3 is 13 residues long. V gave up 1 base and J gave up 2 bases, with 7 bases separating them. Germline V gives CDR1 SQVTM, CDR2 ANQGSEA. This chain's CDR3 is CSVEGQNTDTQYF. The CDR3 coding sequence is TGCAGCGTTGAAGGACAGAACACAGATACGCAGTATTTT.

The chain carries TRBV7-2 and TRBJ2-7; possibly TRBD1 for D (5 bases). CDR3 length: 16 residues. In germline, CDR1 is SGHTA, CDR2 FQGNSA. V lost 6 bases, J lost 0 bases, and 18 bases lay in between. Here the CDR3 DNA reads TGTGCCAGCAGTCGTATTAGGGGTATTCGCTCCTACGAGCAGTACTTC. Its translation is CASSRIRGIRSYEQYF.

This clone appeared once. Here the CDR3 DNA reads TGCGCCACCCCCAGTGCTCAAGGGACATACAATGAGCAGTTCTTC. Residues: CATPSAQGTYNEQFF. The rearrangement uses TRBV23-1 and TRBJ2-1, with TRBD1 as a possible D gene (6 bases). TRBV23-1 has ORF status, its function being uncertain. CDR3 size: 15 residues. The germline V and J ends were trimmed by 10 bases and 4 bases, with 20 bases remaining between them.

The chain employs TRBV7-2 and TRBJ2-3; 8 bases align to TRBD1. This CDR3 is built from 15 residues. Germline-derived CDR1 and CDR2 are SGHTA and FQGNSA. Trimming took 5 bases from V and 2 from J; bases not matched to a gene: 6. CDR3 sequence (DNA): TGTGCCAGCAGCCAGTGGACAGGGACCACAGATACGCAGTATTTT. This codes for CASSQWTGTTDTQYF.

The V call is TRBV21-1, the J call TRBJ1-1. TRBV21-1 represents a pseudogene. The CDR3 consists of 22 residues. Written as DNA, the CDR3 is TGTGCCAGCAGCCACCCGCCCTTGAATCTAGGACTCCCTTTCCCAGAGAAATTGAAAGCTTTCTTT. This encodes CASSHPPLNLGLPFPEKLKAFF.

The chain uses TRBV18 and TRBJ2-3; 7 bases agree with TRBD1. The germline V gene encodes CDR1 KGHSH and CDR2 LQKENI. Losses at the gene ends were 3 bases for V and 4 bases for J; bases not matched to a gene: 10. The CDR3 length is 16 residues. The CDR3, as DNA: TGTGCCAGCTCACCCCGACAGGGAGAAGTCTCAGATACGCAGTATTTT. This gives the protein CASSPRQGEVSDTQYF.

The gene calls are TRBV7-2 and TRBJ2-3; D is perhaps TRBD2 (6 bases). The germline V gene encodes CDR1 SGHTA and CDR2 FQGNSA. The CDR3 contains 13 residues. V lost 1 base, J lost 6 bases, and 8 bases lay in between. This chain's CDR3 is CASSLGAGDTQYF. Here the CDR3 DNA reads TGTGCCAGCAGCTTAGGGGCGGGGGATACGCAGTATTTT.

The V gene is TRBV4-1, the J gene TRBJ2-7; 9 bases are a match to TRBD2. Germline trimming cut 0 bases from V and 2 bases from J; bases unmatched to any gene: 5. The CDR3 length is 16 residues. Looked up from germline, CDR1 is MGHRA and CDR2 is YSYEKL. The CDR3 loop reads CASSQDGSSGAYEQYF. The CDR3 bases are TGCGCCAGCAGCCAAGACGGGTCTAGCGGGGCCTACGAGCAGTACTTC.

The chain carries TRBV5-1 and TRBJ2-7, with a possible D match to TRBD2 (5 bases). The CDR3 has 13 amino acids. Germline lookup yields CDR1 SGHRS and CDR2 YFSETQ. V was trimmed by 4 bases and J by 3 bases, leaving 11 bases between them. The CDR3 DNA reads TGCGCCAGCAGCGTCCAGGAGGACTACGAGCAGTACTTC. Its translation: CASSVQEDYEQYF.

This chain joins TRBV29-1 and TRBJ1-1; D is uncertain. Trimming removed 4 bases at V and 1 base at J, with 4 bases between. Looked up from germline, CDR1 is SQVTM and CDR2 is ANQGSEA. The CDR3 consists of 11 residues. The CDR3 protein is CSVGENTEAFF. The CDR3, as DNA: TGCAGCGTTGGGGAGAACACTGAAGCTTTCTTT.

This chain uses TRBV11-2 with TRBJ2-2; tentatively, D is TRBD1 (5 bases). The CDR3 runs 12 residues. The germline gives CDR1 SGHAT, CDR2 FQNNGV. V was shortened by 5 bases and J by 7 bases, with 8 bases between the two germline ends. The CDR3 region has the DNA TGTGCCAGCAGCCCTAGGGGCGGGGAGCTGTTTTTT. It encodes CASSPRGGELFF. Full variable domain (outside the CDR3, taken from reference TRBV11-2 and TRBJ2-2): EAGVAQSPRYKIIEKRQSVAFWCNPISGHATLYWYQQILGQGPKLLIQFQNNGVVDDSQLPKDRFSAERLKGVDSTLKIQPAKLEDSAVYLCASSPRGGELFFGEGSRLTVL.

In DNA form, the CDR3 reads TGTGCCACCCGCAGGGGAATCGGGGAGCTGTTTTTT. Translating it yields CATRRGIGELFF. The chain combines TRBV6-5 with TRBJ2-2; possibly TRBD1 for D (6 bases). CDR1 is MNHEY and CDR2 is SVGAGI in the germline V gene. Trimming shortened V by 10 bases and J by 7 bases, and 13 bases separated the two germline ends. There are 12 residues in the CDR3.

This chain links TRBV5-1 with TRBJ2-3; no clear D. From germline, CDR1 is SGHRS and CDR2 YFSETQ. This CDR3 has 14 residues. The V end was cut by 5 bases, the J end by 5 bases, with 15 bases between. The DNA for the CDR3 is TGCGCCAGCAGACCTGATACGGAAGGAGATACGCAGTATTTT. It translates to CASRPDTEGDTQYF. Using reference TRBV5-1 and TRBJ2-3 for the parts outside the CDR3, the full variable domain is KAGVTQTPRYLIKTRGQQVTLSCSPISGHRSVSWYQQTPGQGLQFLFEYFSETQRNKGNFPGRFSGRQFSNSRSEMNVSTLELGDSALYLCASRPDTEGDTQYFGPGTRLTVL.